A selection of T cell receptor beta chains follows, all from one sample in a study of T cell repertoires in cytomegalovirus infection. The antigens these receptors bind are not known. TCRdb re-called the reads with MiXCR, one entry per CDR3 protein. The sample includes under 200,000 distinct CDR3 sequences, roughly a fifth of them seen just once. Sequences were derived from CD8+ T cells from cultured PBMCs, sampled from culture after CMV antigen stimulation. The receptors were gathered from a human donor in good health (CMV status not recorded). Some clones in this sample may be carry-over from other donors' samples. The CDR3 runs from the conserved cysteine through the conserved F or W. The D gene is left open where the match is weak. Some rows mark clone size as missing; the rest say once, few, many or name a class of expanded clone.

TRBV11-2	.	.	TRBJ1-1	TGTGCCAGCAGCTTAATTTCGCCCCGGGACAATAGGCGGAACACTGAAGCTTTCTTT	CASSLISPRDNRRNTEAFF
TRBV12-3/TRBV12-4	.	.	TRBJ1-4	TGTGCCAGTCGGGGCGGTGAAAAACTGTTTTTT	CASRGGEKLFF
TRBV27	.	.	TRBJ2-1	TGTGCCAGCGGAGGGGAGCCCTACGAGCAGTTCTTC	CASGGEPYEQFF
TRBV27	.	.	TRBJ1-2	TGTGCCAGCAGCGAGAGGGGGTACTATGGCTACACCTTC	CASSERGYYGYTF
TRBV7-2	few	.	TRBJ1-6	TGTGCCAGCAGCTTAAGGTCCGAGAAGGGGAATTCACCCCTCCACTTT	CASSLRSEKGNSPLHF
TRBV7-9	few	TRBD1	TRBJ2-1	TGTGCCAGCAGCCCCCAGGGACAGGCTAGCTCCTACAATGAGCAGTTCTTC	CASSPQGQASSYNEQFF
TRBV7-2	.	TRBD2	TRBJ2-5	TGTGCCAGCAGCTTAAACTCAGCGGGGGGCCAAGAGACCCAGTACTTC	CASSLNSAGGQETQYF
TRBV7-2	few	.	TRBJ2-1	TGTGCCAGCAGCCCCCCAGGTTGGGATGAGCAGTTCTTC	CASSPPGWDEQFF
TRBV7-3	.	TRBD1	TRBJ1-1	TGTGCCAGCAGCTTATTGGCAGGGGGCTTCGCTGAAGCTTTCTTT	CASSLLAGGFAEAFF
TRBV11-2	few	.	TRBJ1-1	TGTGCCAGCAGCTTAGATCGGGCCACGAGAGACACTGAAGCTTTCTTT	CASSLDRATRDTEAFF
TRBV7-2	.	.	TRBJ1-1	TGTGCCAGCAGCTTAGGATGGGTTGAAGCTTTCTTT	CASSLGWVEAFF
TRBV24-1	.	TRBD1	TRBJ2-7	TGTGCCACCAGTGACCCGGGACAGGGGAACCCCTACGAGCAGTACTTC	CATSDPGQGNPYEQYF
TRBV5-1	few	.	TRBJ1-1	TGCGCCAGCAGCTTGCCGTCAACTTTGAACACTGAAGCTTTCTTT	CASSLPSTLNTEAFF
TRBV10-3	few	.	TRBJ2-4	TGTGCCATCAGGGGTCACCAGGGCGACATTCAGTACTTC	CAIRGHQGDIQYF
TRBV7-2	few	TRBD1	TRBJ2-2	TGTGCCAGCAGCTTAGAGGGGATAGGACAGGGCTTCACCGGGGAGCTGTTTTTT	CASSLEGIGQGFTGELFF
TRBV6-5	few	.	TRBJ1-6	TGTGCCAGCAGTTACAGTTCCTTGGCCGACGATCTCCACTTT	CASSYSSLADDLHF
TRBV7-8	.	.	TRBJ1-5	TGTGCCAGCAGCTTTATGGGGGAGGGGGGCAATCAGCCCCAGCATTTT	CASSFMGEGGNQPQHF
TRBV4-1	few	TRBD1	TRBJ1-2	TGCGCCAGCAGCCCCTTACAGGGGAGCTATGGCTACACCTTC	CASSPLQGSYGYTF
TRBV10-3	.	.	TRBJ2-2	TGTGCCATCAGTGAGGGGGGAAACCCTAGCGATCGGAACACCGGGGAGCTGTTTTTT	CAISEGGNPSDRNTGELFF
TRBV7-6	.	.	TRBJ2-2	TGTGCCAGCAGCTTCGGGCTAGGTCCCCCCGGGGAGCTGTTTTTT	CASSFGLGPPGELFF
TRBV7-2	.	.	TRBJ2-7	TGTGCCAGCAGCTCCACAGGTCCATCACTCTACGAGCAGTACTTC	CASSSTGPSLYEQYF
TRBV7-2	few	.	TRBJ1-1	TGTGCCAGCAGCTCACGGACGGCCGGTGAAGCTTTCTTT	CASSSRTAGEAFF